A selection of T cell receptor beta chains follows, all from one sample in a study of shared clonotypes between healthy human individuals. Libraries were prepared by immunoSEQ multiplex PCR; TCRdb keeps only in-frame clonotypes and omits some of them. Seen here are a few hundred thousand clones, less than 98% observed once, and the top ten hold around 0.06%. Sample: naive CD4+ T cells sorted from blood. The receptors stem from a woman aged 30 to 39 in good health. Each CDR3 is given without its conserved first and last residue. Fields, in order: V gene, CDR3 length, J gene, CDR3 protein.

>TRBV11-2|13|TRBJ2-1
ASSRSESSYNEQF
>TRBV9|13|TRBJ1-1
ASSVDGGYDTEAF
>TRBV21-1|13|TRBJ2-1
ASTVQGRDYNEQF
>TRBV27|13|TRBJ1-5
ASSSGAISNQPQH
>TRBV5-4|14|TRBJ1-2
ASSSAGTTSVYGYT
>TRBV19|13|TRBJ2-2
ASSWDRGNTGELF
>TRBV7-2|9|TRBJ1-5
ASSSSLVQH
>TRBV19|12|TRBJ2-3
ASSIRDNTDTQY
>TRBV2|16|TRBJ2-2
ASSALIRAGKNTGELF
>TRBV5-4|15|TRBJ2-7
ASSRGLAGGPVDEQY
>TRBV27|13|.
ASSPFLAGVDEQY
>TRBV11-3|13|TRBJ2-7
ASSRSGTGGYEQY
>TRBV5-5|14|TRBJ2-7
ASSLLGSGSEREQY
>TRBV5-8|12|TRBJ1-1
ASSMTGLPGEAF
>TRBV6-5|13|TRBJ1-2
ASSYSAAYNYGYT
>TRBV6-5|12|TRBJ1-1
ASSYGQPPRGAF
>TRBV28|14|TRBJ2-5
ASSFRGQGLEETQY
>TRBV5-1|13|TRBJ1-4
ASSLVTATNEKLF
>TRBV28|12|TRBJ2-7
ASTGQGFSYEQY
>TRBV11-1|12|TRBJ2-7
ASSLGDRGYEQY
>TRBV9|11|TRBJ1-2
ASSLDRGPGYT
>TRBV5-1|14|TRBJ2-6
ASSLAWGAGANVLT
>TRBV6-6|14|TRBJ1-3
ASSTRTGGAGNTIY
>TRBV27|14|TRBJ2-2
ASRVQGGSRTGELF
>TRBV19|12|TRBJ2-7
ASSPTGGPYEQY
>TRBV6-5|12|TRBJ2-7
ASREAMGSYEQY
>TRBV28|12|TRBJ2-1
ASKERSSYNEQF
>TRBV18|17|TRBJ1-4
ASSPRRTGGPSTNEKLF
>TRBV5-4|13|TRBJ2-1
ATQKGQEVYNEQF
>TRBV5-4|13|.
ASSLGGTGSYEQY
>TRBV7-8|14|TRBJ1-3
ASSLRSDSSGNTIY
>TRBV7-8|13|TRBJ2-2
ASSWTGYPTGELF
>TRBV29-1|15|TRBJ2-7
SVARDRAKLQTYEQY
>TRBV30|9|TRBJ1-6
AWSLNSPLH
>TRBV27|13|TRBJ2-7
ASNLGQPSSYEQY
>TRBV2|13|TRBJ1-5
ASSRDMSSNQPQH
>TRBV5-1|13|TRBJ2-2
ASSWGRPNTGELF